This T cell receptor beta chain comes out of a study of cytomegalovirus exposure and HLA in healthy donors. Broader study findings: Specific recognition of CMV antigens was confirmed in vitro for three chains (all CMV-associated).

PCR was performed using 60 Vbeta and 13 Jbeta primers. This table comes from immunoSEQ multiplex PCR, and its TCRdb copy is limited to in-frame clones, with some not included. Of approximately 160,000 clones in the sample, over 65% are singletons; the top ten hold approximately 0.76%. For this clone: Its cognate antigen is unknown.

This CDR3 comprises 14 residues. V dropped 7 bases and J dropped 2 bases, with 12 bases sitting between them. Germline V gene lookup returns CDR1 MNHNS and CDR2 SASEGT. This receptor was taken from a female donor in good health and CMV-seronegative. Sequences were obtained from PBMCs. V is TRBV6-1 and J is TRBJ1-5, with D unresolved. CDR3 in DNA: TGTGCCAGCACGTCGGCAGGTGGCAATCAGCCCCAGCATTTT. It codes for CASTSAGGNQPQHF.